A single sample is the source of the 9 T cell receptor beta chains below, sequenced in a study of cytomegalovirus exposure and HLA in healthy donors. The PCR used 60 Vbeta and 13 Jbeta primers. Sequencing was performed with immunoSEQ multiplex PCR; in TCRdb, only in-frame clones are kept and a portion is missing. The sample holds about 160,000 clones, just over 70% seen once. Sequences were obtained from PBMCs. All receptors come from a man between 18 and 29 years old in good health and CMV-seropositive.

The chain carries TRBV7-9 and TRBJ2-1, with TRBD1 matching over 11 bases. Germline CDR1 is SEHNR and CDR2 is FQNEAQ (reference sequence). After removal of 1 base from V and 7 bases from J, the junction contained 3 bases not matched to a gene. The CDR3 runs 15 residues. The CDR3 sequence: CASSLGTGGGNEQFF. CDR3 DNA sequence: TGTGCCAGCAGCTTAGGGACAGGGGGCGGGAATGAGCAGTTCTTC.

This chain links TRBV19 with TRBJ2-1; the match to TRBD2 covers 13 bases. CDR3 size: 15 residues. Germline trimming cut 4 bases from V and 9 bases from J; bases unmatched to any gene: 6. Germline CDR1 LNHDA, CDR2 SQIVND (reference sequence). The CDR3 region has the DNA TGTGCCAGTAGTAGTACTAGCGGGAGGGCAGGTGAGCAGTTCTTC. Its protein is CASSSTSGRAGEQFF.

The CDR3 spells CASSVVSNTGELFF. DNA of the CDR3: TGTGCCAGCAGCGTAGTATCGAACACCGGGGAGCTGTTTTTT. This rearrangement joins TRBV9 to TRBJ2-2; D is undetermined. CDR1 is SGDLS and CDR2 is YYNGEE in the germline V gene. There are 14 residues in the CDR3. V was shortened by 0 bases and J by 0 bases, with 3 bases between the two germline ends.

The V call is TRBV7-2, the J call TRBJ1-2; 9 bases are shared with TRBD1. With V trimmed by 1 base and J by 8 bases, 14 bases remained unmatched. Per the germline V gene, CDR1 is SGHTA and CDR2 is FQGNSA. CDR3 length equals 17 residues. DNA of the CDR3: TGTGCCAGCAGCTTAGGAATACAGGGGGCTCATGGGGGAGGCTACACCTTC. It codes for CASSLGIQGAHGGGYTF.

This clone was found a few times. A far larger clone is just one base off, so this is likely a read error. V and J are TRBV30 and TRBJ2-1; weak D call: TRBD2 (6 bases). This CDR3 is built from 15 residues. Germline V gene lookup returns CDR1 GTSNPN and CDR2 SVGIG (reference sequence). Between the trimmed V and J ends, which lost 0 bases and 13 bases, there was a span of 22 bases. The CDR3 DNA reads as TGTGCCTGGAGTGTACGGGGGACGACAAAAAACATTCAGTTCTTC. This translates into CAWSVRGTTKNIQFF.

This chain joins TRBV6-1 and TRBJ2-7; 7 bases align to TRBD1. The CDR3 is 13 amino acids. V lost 8 bases, J lost 10 bases, and 14 bases stayed unmatched. Looked up from germline, CDR1 is MNHNS and CDR2 is SASEGT. CDR3 DNA: TGTGCCAGCCGATTTTCCGGGACAGAGGGTCAGTACGTC. The encoded protein is CASRFSGTEGQYV.

The chain has TRBV27 and TRBJ2-3, with 10 bases matching TRBD2. CDR3 length: 16 residues. Germline V gives CDR1 MNHEY, CDR2 SMNVEV (reference sequence). V lost 5 bases to trimming and J lost 1 base; unmatched junction nucleotides: 6. The CDR3 coding sequence is TGTGCCAGCAGTCTGGCAGGACTAGCGGGCACAGATACGCAGTATTTT. Amino acids: CASSLAGLAGTDTQYF.

This clone was recorded a few times. The rearrangement uses TRBV28 and TRBJ1-1; 7 bases align to TRBD1. Per germline, CDR1 MDHEN and CDR2 SYDVKM. The CDR3 has 14 residues. The V and J ends lost 6 bases and 1 base, in that order; junction bases with no gene match: 5. This CDR3 is CASSRDSWNTEAFF. The CDR3 region has the DNA TGTGCCAGCAGCCGGGACAGTTGGAACACTGAAGCTTTCTTT.

The chain has TRBV6-6 and TRBJ1-5; 9 bases align to TRBD1. The germline gives CDR1 MNHNY, CDR2 SVGAGI (reference sequence). The CDR3 covers 15 residues. V trimming: 4 bases; J trimming: 5 bases; junction bases outside the gene matches: 6. CDR3 coding DNA: TGTGCCAGCAGTTCGCTACAGGGGGCGTATCAGCCCCAGCATTTT. Amino acid sequence: CASSSLQGAYQPQHF.